The 7 T cell receptor beta chains in this list originate from one sample, sequenced in a study of shared clonotypes between healthy human individuals (dated by TCRdb to 2018 to 2020). The library was generated by the immunoSEQ multiplex PCR assay. Entries here come from immuneACCESS through TCRdb and include only in-frame sequences with V and J called. Some clones fail to appear in such tables; in the studies checked, an unresolved V gene covers under half of the shortfall, and the cause of the remainder is unknown. The sample profile shows some 2.1 million clones; 90% to 95% of them were found once. Of the sample, 0.1% to 0.15% falls within the top ten clones. The sample taken for sequencing was naive CD4+ T cells sorted from blood. The sample's cell subset or site, from its label and the paper: CD45RA+ positively selected. The origin of the receptors is a man aged 18 to 30 in good health.

This clone was counted between two and nine times. The rearrangement uses TRBV19 and TRBJ1-6; 8 nucleotides agree with TRBD1. The length of the CDR3 is 14 residues. CDR1 and CDR2 from the germline V gene are LNHDA and SQIVND (reference sequence). The ends lost 5 bases at V and 10 bases at J; junction bases unmatched: 7. The CDR3 nucleotides read TGTGCCAGTAGTCTACGGACAGGGTTGTCACCCCTCCACTTT. It codes for CASSLRTGLSPLHF.

V is TRBV10-2 and J is TRBJ1-4; D is perhaps TRBD1 (6 bases). The CDR3 runs 14 residues. V dropped 3 bases and J dropped 3 bases, with 8 bases sitting between them. Per the germline V gene, CDR1 is WSHSY and CDR2 is SAAADI. Written as DNA, the CDR3 is TGCGCCAGCAGTGAAACAGGGCCTAATGAAAAACTGTTTTTT. Protein product: CASSETGPNEKLFF.

The V and J genes are TRBV7-9 and TRBJ1-4; 9 nucleotides agree with TRBD1. V trimming: 5 bases; J trimming: 10 bases; junction bases outside the gene matches: 17. The germline V gene has CDR1 SEHNR and CDR2 FQNEAQ (reference sequence). The CDR3 extends over 17 amino acids. CDR3 protein: CASSEQTGGRQVAKLFF. DNA of the CDR3: TGTGCCAGCAGCGAACAGACAGGGGGACGACAGGTCGCAAAACTGTTTTTT.

The chain uses TRBV9 and TRBJ1-4, with TRBD1 matching 9 bases. Germline-derived CDR1 and CDR2 are SGDLS and YYNGEE. The CDR3 runs 14 residues. The V gene end was trimmed by 3 bases and the J gene end by 8 bases; junction bases not matched to a gene: 5. CDR3: CASSASGTGEKLFF. The DNA for the CDR3 is TGTGCCAGCAGCGCGTCCGGGACAGGGGAAAAACTGTTTTTT.

The J gene is TRBJ1-6, the V gene TRBV28; D unresolved. V was trimmed by 4 bases and J by 4 bases, leaving 11 bases between them. Germline CDR1 MDHEN, CDR2 SYDVKM. The CDR3 extends over 15 amino acids. DNA of the CDR3: TGTGCCAGCAGTTCGCCAGTTCTATATAATTCACCCCTCCACTTT. Its protein product is CASSSPVLYNSPLHF.

This chain uses TRBV6-4 with TRBJ1-2; 9 bases match TRBD1. The CDR3 has 13 residues. From germline, CDR1 is MRHNA and CDR2 SNTAGT. V shed 6 bases, J shed 8 bases, and the junction held 7 bases outside the gene matches. CDR3 DNA: TGTGCCAGCAGCGCCACAGGGGGCGGAGGCTACACCTTC. This sequence encodes CASSATGGGGYTF.

This chain connects TRBV6-1 to TRBJ1-5; D is unresolved. The CDR3 has 12 amino acids. Germline CDR1 reads MNHNS; CDR2 reads SASEGT. Trimming left V 6 bases short and J 8 bases short, with 11 bases between. CDR3 sequence reads: CASRDLGEPQHF. The CDR3 DNA reads TGTGCCAGCAGGGACTTAGGTGAGCCCCAGCATTTT.